This T cell receptor beta chain stems from a study of human T cells and chemical hapten exposure. Described time point: pre-sensitization, week 0. Treatment here: therapeutic diphenylcyclopropenone sensitization with weekly scalp DPC. CDR3 length: 15 amino acids. V was shortened by 0 bases and J by 4 bases, with 15 bases between the two germline ends. Germline CDR1 reads DFQATT; CDR2 reads SNEGSKA (reference sequence). TCRdb re-analysed the RACE reads in MiXCR, keeping a single row per CDR3 protein. In the table there are 350,000 to 450,000 distinct CDR3 sequences, 5.1% of which are singletons. This clonotype was detected a few times.

The genes are TRBV20-1 and TRBJ1-2; D not resolved. This TCR was recovered from a woman aged 45-60 years with alopecia areata. Some clones in this sample may be carry-over from other donors' samples. Sample: whole blood, taken in connection with sensitization to the hapten diphenylcyclopropenone (DPC). The CDR3 here is CSARDATPRRYGYTF. DNA for the CDR3: TGCAGTGCTAGAGATGCGACACCCCGGCGCTATGGCTACACCTTC.